This TCR beta chain emerged from a study of T cell responses to AZD1222 COVID-19 vaccine. Study-level findings and limits: Spike-specific TCR breadth and depth were elevated following two AZD1222 doses. Clonal diversity was possibly underestimated, and the donors were mostly white British, with more females. Close to half of all spike-specific TCRs reportedly target regions of the variants that are unmutated.

V was cut by 3 bases and J by 1 base, with 4 bases left in between. The CDR3 is made up of 12 amino acids. Germline V CDR1 and CDR2: GTSNPN, SVGIG (reference sequence). To note about this clone: Its antigen is still unknown.

Pooling of second doses given at about 4 or about 12 weeks was done. The protocol was immunoSEQ multiplex PCR, while the TCRdb copy is restricted to in-frame clones and leaves out a portion. The sample yields approximately 120,000 clones, about nine tenths seen once. The clonotype comes from an adult who received the AZD1222 COVID-19 vaccine. The specimen comprised peripheral blood, sampled 28 days after the second AZD1222 dose. The V and J genes are TRBV30 and TRBJ1-3; D is undetermined. The CDR3 region has the DNA TGTGCCTGGAGGCATTCTGGAAACACCATATATTTT. It encodes CAWRHSGNTIYF.